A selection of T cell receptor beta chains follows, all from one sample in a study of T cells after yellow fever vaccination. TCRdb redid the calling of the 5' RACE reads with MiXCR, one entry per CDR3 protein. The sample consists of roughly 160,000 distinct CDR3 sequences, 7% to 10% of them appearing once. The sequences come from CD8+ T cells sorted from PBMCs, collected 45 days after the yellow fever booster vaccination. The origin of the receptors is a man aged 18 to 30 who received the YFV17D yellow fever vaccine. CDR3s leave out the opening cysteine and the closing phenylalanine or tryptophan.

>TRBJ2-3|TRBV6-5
ASSYGVGVSTDTQY
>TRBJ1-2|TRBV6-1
ASGYGYT
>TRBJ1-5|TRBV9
ASSVGQGHGQPQH
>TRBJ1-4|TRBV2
ASSGKDRGYEKLF
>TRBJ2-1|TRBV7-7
ASGGDRDDEQF
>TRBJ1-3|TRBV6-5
ASSPLGGGGNTIY
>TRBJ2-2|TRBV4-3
ASSQGDFNTGELF
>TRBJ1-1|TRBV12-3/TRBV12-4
ASSPGGAEAF
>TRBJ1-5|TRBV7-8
ASSLESRQANQPQH
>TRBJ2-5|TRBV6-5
AIGGGVETQY
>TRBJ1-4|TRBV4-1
ASSHPDSSNEKLF
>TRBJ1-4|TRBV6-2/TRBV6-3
ASSWRPGDGRKLF
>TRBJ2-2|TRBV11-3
ASSFNGLAGELF
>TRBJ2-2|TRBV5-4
ASSFGIRELF
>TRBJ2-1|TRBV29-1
SVAGTSGTYEQF
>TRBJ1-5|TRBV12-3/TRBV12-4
ASSFSGNQPQH
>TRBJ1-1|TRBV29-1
SAGQGMNTEAF
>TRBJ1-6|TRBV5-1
ASSYLRGNSPLH
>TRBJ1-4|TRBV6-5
ASSYSVGGRSEKLF
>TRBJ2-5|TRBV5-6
ASSLAGTSEETQY
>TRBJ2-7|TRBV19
ASSMGSYEQY
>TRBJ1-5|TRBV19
ACTGFGNQPQH
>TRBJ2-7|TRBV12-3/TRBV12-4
ASSPGISYEQY
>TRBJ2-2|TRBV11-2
ASSLAGGGNTGELF
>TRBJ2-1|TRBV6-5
ASSPPGGANNEQF
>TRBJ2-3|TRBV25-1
ASSGDYTDTQY
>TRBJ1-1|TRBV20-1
SARATDQWKGGQGSAF
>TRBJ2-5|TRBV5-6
ASKAPSVGTQY
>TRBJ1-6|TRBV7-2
ASSLSGNSPLH
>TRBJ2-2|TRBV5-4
ASSLATEHTGELF
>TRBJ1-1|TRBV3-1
ASSQEAGWNTEAF
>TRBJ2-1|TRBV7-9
ASSPTSGDNEQF
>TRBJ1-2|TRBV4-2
ASSQETGGNYGYT
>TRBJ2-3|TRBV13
ASRPPSADTQY
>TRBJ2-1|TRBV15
ATSSGGAYYNEQF
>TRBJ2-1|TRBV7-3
ASSPAAGHGSYNEQF
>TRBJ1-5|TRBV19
ASSTRDNNQPQH
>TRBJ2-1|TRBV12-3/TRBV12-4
ASSSKDWQSYNEQF
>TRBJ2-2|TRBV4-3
ASSQGQGIGELF
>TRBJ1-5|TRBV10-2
ATQTDSGPQH
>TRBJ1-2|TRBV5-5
ASSRRGDGYT
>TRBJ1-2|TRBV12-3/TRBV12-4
ASSLQGALGYT
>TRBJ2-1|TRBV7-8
ASSGGTGVANEQF